The T cell receptor beta chain under discussion was sequenced for a study of identical twins. Study-level results: The study found weaker excess twin sharing in beta out-of-frame sequences. Cord blood's abundant beta clonotypes had fewer insertions, unlike memory repertoires. The models systematically underestimated how much out-of-frame TCR alpha was shared in monozygotic twins.

Using its own MiXCR run on the 5' RACE reads, TCRdb lists one record per CDR3 protein. The data contain fewer than 650,000 distinct CDR3 sequences, around 7.5% of them singletons. Concerning this clonotype itself: The antigen is not known.

This CDR3 has 14 amino acids. The V gene lost 2 bases and the J gene lost 2 bases, with 7 bases spanning the gap. Germline CDR1 is MDHEN and CDR2 is SYDVKM. The sample also formed part of further work on yellow fever vaccine responses in identical twins.

The TCR sequence derives from a woman aged 18-29 years in good health. V usage is TRBV28 and J usage is TRBJ2-1; the D is unclear. The sequenced sample consisted of PBMCs. The CDR3 is CASSLESTYNEQFF. DNA of the CDR3: TGTGCCAGCAGTTTAGAGTCTACCTACAATGAGCAGTTCTTC.